This T cell receptor beta chain was sequenced for a study of cytomegalovirus exposure and HLA in healthy donors. Study-wide points: Rates of TCR association differed by HLA locus in a later analysis, with DRB1 highest and HLA-C lowest. Several V segments, TRBV6-2 and TRBV6-3 among them, could not be told apart and were dropped. CMV serostatus was the only recorded immune exposure for donors.

The CDR3 contains 14 residues. The germline V gene has CDR1 SGHKS and CDR2 YYEKEE (reference sequence). The V gene lost 4 bases and the J gene lost 1 base, with 12 bases spanning the gap. A multiplex PCR was run with 60 Vbeta primers and 13 Jbeta primers. Assay used: immunoSEQ multiplex PCR; TCRdb lists only in-frame clones, some missing. The sample contains over 110,000 clones, 78% of which appear only once. This clone has more than one count but fewer than ten. The antigen is undetermined. Input material: PBMCs. The V and J genes are TRBV5-5 and TRBJ2-7, with D perhaps TRBD2 (5 bases). The sequence was collected from a woman between 35 and 50 years old in good health and CMV-seropositive. The CDR3 spells CASSPGLMSYEQYF. The CDR3 DNA reads TGTGCCAGCAGCCCTGGACTGATGTCCTACGAGCAGTACTTC.